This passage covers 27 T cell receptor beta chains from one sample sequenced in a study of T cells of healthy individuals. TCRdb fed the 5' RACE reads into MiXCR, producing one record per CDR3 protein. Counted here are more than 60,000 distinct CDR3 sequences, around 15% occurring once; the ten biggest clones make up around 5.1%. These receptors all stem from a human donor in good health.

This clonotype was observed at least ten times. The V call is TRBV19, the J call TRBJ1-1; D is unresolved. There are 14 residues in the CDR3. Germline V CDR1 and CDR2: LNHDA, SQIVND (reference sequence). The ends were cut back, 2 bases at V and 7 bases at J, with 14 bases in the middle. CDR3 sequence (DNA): TGTGCCAGTAGTATAAAGAGAGGTTTCAGTGAAGCTTTCTTT. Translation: CASSIKRGFSEAFF. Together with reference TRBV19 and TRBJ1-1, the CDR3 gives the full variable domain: DGGITQSPKYLFRKEGQNVTLSCEQNLNHDAMYWYRQDPGQGLRLIYYSQIVNDFQKGDIAEGYSVSREKKESFPLTVTSAQKNPTAFYLCASSIKRGFSEAFFGQGTRLTVV.

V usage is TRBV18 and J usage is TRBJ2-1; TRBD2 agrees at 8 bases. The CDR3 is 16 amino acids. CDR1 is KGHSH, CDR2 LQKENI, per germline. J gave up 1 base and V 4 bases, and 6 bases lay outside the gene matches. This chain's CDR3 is CASSRSSGGSYNEQFF. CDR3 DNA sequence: TGTGCCAGCTCACGCAGCAGCGGGGGTTCCTACAATGAGCAGTTCTTC.

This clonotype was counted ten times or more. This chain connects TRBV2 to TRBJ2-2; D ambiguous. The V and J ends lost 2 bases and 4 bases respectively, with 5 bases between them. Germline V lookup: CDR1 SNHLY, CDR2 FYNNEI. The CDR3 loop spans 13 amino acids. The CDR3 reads CASSELPTGELFF. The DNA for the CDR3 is TGTGCCAGCAGTGAACTCCCCACCGGGGAGCTGTTTTTT.

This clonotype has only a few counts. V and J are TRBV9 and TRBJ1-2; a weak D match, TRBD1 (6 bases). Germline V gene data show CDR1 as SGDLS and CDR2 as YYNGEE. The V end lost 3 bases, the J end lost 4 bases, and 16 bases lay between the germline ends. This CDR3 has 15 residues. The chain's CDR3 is CASSGGRTAIYGYTF. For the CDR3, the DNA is TGTGCCAGCAGCGGGGGGCGTACCGCGATCTATGGCTACACCTTC.

CDR3 residues: CASSLSPGGPADTQYF. Written as DNA, the CDR3 is TGTGCCAGCAGCCTCTCACCGGGAGGGCCGGCAGATACGCAGTATTTT. V is TRBV7-2 and J is TRBJ2-3; 8 bases fit TRBD2. V shed 5 bases and J 4 bases; nucleotides not matched to a gene: 11. The CDR3 spans 16 residues. CDR1 SGHTA and CDR2 FQGNSA come from the germline V gene.

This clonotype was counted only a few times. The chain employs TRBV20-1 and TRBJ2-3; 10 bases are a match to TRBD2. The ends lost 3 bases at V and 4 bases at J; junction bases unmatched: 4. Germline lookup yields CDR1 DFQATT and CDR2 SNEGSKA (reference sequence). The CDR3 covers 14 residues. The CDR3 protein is CSASTLAGADTQYF. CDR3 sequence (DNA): TGCAGTGCTAGTACCCTAGCGGGAGCAGATACGCAGTATTTT.

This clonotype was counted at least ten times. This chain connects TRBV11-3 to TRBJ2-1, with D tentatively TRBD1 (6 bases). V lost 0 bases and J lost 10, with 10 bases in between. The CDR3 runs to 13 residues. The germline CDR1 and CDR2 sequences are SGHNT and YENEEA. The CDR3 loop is CASSLDGGGEQFF. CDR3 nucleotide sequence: TGTGCCAGCAGCTTAGATGGGGGCGGCGAGCAGTTCTTC.

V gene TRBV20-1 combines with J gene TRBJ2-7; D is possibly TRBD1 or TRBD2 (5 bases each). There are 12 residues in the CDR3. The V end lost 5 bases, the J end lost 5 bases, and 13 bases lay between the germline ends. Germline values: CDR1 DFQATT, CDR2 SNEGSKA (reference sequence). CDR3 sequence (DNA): TGCAGTGCTTCTCCGGGGCCTCACGAGCAGTACTTC. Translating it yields CSASPGPHEQYF.

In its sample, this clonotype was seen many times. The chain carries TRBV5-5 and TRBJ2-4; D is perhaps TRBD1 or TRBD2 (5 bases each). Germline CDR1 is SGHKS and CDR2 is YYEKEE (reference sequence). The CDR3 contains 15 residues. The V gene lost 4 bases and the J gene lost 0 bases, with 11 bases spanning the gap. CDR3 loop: CASSPRGPAKNIQYF. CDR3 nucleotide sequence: TGTGCCAGCAGCCCGAGGGGCCCAGCCAAAAACATTCAGTACTTC.

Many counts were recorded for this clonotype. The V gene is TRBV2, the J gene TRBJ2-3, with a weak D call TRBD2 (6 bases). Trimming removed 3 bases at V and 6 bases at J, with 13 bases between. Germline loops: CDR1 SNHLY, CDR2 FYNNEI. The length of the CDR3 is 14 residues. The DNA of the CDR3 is TGTGCCAGCAGTGAGTTGCGGGGATTTGATACGCAGTATTTT. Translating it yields CASSELRGFDTQYF. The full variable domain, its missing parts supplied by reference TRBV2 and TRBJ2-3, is EPEVTQTPSHQVTQMGQEVILRCVPISNHLYFYWYRQILGQKVEFLVSFYNNEISEKSEIFDDQFSVERPDGSNFTLKIRSTKLEDSAMYFCASSELRGFDTQYFGPGTRLTVL.

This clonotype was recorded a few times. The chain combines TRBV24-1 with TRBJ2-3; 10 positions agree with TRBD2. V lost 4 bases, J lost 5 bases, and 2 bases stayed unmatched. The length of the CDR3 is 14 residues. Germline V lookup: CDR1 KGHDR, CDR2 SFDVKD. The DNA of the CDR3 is TGTGCCACCAGTGACAGGACTAGCGGAGATACGCAGTATTTT. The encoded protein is CATSDRTSGDTQYF.

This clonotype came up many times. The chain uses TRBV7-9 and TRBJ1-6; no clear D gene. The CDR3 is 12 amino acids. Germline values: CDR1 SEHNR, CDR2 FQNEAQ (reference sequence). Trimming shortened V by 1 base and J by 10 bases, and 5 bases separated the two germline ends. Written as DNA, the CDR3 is TGTGCCAGCAGCTTAGTCGCATCACCCCTCCACTTT. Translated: CASSLVASPLHF.

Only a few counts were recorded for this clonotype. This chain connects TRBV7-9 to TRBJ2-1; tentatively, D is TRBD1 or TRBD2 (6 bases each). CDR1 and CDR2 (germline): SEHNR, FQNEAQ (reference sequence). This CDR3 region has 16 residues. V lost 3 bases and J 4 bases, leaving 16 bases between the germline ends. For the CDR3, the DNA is TGTGCCAGCAGCTTCGGGGCCGGGGGCCCGTACAATGAGCAGTTCTTC. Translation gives CASSFGAGGPYNEQFF.

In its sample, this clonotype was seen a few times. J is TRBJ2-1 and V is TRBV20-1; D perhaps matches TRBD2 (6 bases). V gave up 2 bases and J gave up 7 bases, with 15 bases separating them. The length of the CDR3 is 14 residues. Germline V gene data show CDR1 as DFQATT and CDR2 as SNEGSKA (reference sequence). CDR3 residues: CSARPGSHRNEQFF. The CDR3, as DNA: TGCAGTGCTAGACCCGGGAGCCACCGAAATGAGCAGTTCTTC.

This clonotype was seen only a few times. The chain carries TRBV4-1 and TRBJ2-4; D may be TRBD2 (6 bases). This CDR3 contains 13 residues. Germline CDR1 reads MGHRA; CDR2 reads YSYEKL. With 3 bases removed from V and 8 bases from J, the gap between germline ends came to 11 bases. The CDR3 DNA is TGCGCCAGCAGCCAGCCGGGGGAAGACATTCAGTACTTC. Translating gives CASSQPGEDIQYF.

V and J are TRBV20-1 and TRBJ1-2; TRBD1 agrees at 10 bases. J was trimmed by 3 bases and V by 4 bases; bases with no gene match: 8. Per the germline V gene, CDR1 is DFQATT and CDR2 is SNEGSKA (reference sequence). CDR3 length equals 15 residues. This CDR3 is CSATGTGVSDYGYTF. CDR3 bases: TGCAGTGCTACCGGGACAGGGGTCTCCGACTATGGCTACACCTTC.

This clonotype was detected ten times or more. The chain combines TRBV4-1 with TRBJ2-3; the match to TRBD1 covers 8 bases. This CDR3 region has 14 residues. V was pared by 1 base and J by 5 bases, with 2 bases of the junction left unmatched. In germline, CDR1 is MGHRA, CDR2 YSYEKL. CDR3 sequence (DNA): TGCGCCAGCAGCCAAGTACAGGGGGTAGATACGCAGTATTTT. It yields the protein CASSQVQGVDTQYF.

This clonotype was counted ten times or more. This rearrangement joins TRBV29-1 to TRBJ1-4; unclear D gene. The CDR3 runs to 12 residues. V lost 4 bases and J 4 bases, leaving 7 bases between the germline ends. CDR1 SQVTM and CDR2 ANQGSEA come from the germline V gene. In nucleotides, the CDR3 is TGCAGCGTTGTCATCGGTAATGAAAAACTGTTTTTT. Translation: CSVVIGNEKLFF. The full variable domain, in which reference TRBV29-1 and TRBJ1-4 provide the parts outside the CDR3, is SAVISQKPSRDICQRGTSLTIQCQVDSQVTMMFWYRQQPGQSLTLIATANQGSEATYESGFVIDKFPISRPNLTFSTLTVSNMSPEDSSIYLCSVVIGNEKLFFGSGTQLSVL.

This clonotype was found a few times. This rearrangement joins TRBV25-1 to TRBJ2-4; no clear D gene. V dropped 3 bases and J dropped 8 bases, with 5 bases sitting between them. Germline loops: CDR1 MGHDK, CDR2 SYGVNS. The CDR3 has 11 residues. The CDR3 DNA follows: TGTGCCAGCAGTGAGGGTGACATTCAGTACTTC. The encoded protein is CASSEGDIQYF. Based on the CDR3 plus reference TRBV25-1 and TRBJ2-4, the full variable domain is EADIYQTPRYLVIGTGKKITLECSQTMGHDKMYWYQQDPGMELHLIHYSYGVNSTEKGDLSSESTVSRIRTEHFPLTLESARPSHTSQYLCASSEGDIQYFGAGTRLSVL.

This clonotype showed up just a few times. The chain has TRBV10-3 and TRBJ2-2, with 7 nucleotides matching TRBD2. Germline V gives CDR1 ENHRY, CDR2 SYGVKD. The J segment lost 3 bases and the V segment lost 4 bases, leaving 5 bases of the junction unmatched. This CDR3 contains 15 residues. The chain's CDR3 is CAISGTSWDTGELFF. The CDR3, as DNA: TGTGCCATCAGTGGGACTAGTTGGGACACCGGGGAGCTGTTTTTT.

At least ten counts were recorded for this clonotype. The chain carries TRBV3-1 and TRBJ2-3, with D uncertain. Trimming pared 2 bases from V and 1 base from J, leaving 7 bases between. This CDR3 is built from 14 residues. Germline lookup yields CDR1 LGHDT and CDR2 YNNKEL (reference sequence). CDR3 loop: CASSQLTGTDTQYF. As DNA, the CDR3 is TGTGCCAGCAGCCAACTTACAGGCACAGATACGCAGTATTTT.

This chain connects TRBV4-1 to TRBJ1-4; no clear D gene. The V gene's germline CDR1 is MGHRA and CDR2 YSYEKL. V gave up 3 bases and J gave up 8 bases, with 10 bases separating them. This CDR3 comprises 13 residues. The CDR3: CASSQGRVEKLFF. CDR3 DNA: TGCGCCAGCAGCCAGGGGAGGGTAGAAAAACTGTTTTTT.

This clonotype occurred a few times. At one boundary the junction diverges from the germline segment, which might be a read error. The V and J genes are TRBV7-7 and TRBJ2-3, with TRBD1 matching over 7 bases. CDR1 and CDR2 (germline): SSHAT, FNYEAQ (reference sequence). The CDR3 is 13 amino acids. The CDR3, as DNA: TGTGCTAGCAGCTCGGGGACAGTTGATACGCAGTATTTT. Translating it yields CASSSGTVDTQYF.

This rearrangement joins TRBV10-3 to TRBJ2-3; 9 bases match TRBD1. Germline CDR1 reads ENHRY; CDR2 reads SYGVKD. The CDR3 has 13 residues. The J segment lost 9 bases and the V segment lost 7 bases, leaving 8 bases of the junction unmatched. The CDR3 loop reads CAITGQGEGTQYF. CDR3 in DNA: TGTGCCATCACGGGACAGGGAGAAGGCACGCAGTATTTT.

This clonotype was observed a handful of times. The CDR3, as DNA: TGTGCCAGCAGCTTAAAGTTCGGCGGGGCGGAAAAACTGTTTTTT. It codes for CASSLKFGGAEKLFF. The chain links TRBV7-9 to TRBJ1-4, with a possible D match to TRBD1 (5 bases). V shed 2 bases and J shed 8 bases, with 15 bases lying between them. CDR3 length equals 15 residues. Germline CDR1 and CDR2: SEHNR and FQNEAQ (reference sequence).

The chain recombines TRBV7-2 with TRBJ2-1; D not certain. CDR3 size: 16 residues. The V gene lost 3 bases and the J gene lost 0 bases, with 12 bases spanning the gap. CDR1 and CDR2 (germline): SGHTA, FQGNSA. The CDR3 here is CASSFGQISSYNEQFF. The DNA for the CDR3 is TGTGCCAGCAGCTTTGGCCAGATAAGCTCCTACAATGAGCAGTTCTTC.

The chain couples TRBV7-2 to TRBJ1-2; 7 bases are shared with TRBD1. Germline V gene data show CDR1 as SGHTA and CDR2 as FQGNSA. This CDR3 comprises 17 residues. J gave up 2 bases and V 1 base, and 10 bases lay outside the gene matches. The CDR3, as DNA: TGTGCCAGCAGCTTAGAGGGCAGGGGGATGGAGAACTATGGCTACACCTTC. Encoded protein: CASSLEGRGMENYGYTF.